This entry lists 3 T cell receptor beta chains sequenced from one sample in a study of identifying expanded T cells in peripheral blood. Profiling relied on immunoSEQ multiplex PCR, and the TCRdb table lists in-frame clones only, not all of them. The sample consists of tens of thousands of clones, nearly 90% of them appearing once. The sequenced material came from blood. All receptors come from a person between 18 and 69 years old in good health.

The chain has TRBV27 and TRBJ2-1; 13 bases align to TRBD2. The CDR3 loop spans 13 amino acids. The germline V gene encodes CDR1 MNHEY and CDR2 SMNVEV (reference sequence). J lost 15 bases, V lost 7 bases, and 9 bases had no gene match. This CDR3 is CASITSGRDYAFF. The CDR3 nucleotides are TGTGCCAGCATTACTAGCGGGAGGGACTACGCGTTCTTC.

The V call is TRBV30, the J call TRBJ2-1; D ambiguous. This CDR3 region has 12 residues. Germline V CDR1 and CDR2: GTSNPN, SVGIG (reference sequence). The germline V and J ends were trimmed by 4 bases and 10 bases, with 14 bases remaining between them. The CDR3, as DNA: TGTGCCTGGAAACCACAGCGAAACGAGCAGTTCTTC. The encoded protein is CAWKPQRNEQFF.

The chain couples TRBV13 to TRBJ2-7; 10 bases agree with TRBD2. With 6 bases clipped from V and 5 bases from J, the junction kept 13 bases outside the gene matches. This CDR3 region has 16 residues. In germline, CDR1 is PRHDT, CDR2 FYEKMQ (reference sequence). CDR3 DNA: TGTGCCAGCAGGAAGGGGGCTAGCGGGAGATCCCACGAGCAGTACTTC. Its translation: CASRKGASGRSHEQYF.